This T cell receptor beta chain is drawn from a study of cytomegalovirus exposure and HLA in healthy donors. Findings and limits, study-wide: Association of a missense DCLRE1C variant with TCR beta V- and J-gene trimming was reported in a later analysis. A later analysis linked 15,000 to 20,000 TCR beta sequences to HLA alleles at 0.05 false discovery rate.

The primer mix had 60 Vbeta and 13 Jbeta primers. Produced via immunoSEQ multiplex PCR; TCRdb's table is partial and in-frame only. The sample shows about 170,000 clones, about 80% of them seen only once. Comments on this clone: The antigen remains unidentified.

Trimming removed 5 bases at V and 4 bases at J, with 15 bases between. The germline V gene has CDR1 MNHEY and CDR2 SMNVEV (reference sequence). The CDR3 runs to 14 residues. Sample: PBMCs. The clonotype originates from a female donor in good health and CMV-seronegative. The rearrangement links TRBV27 to TRBJ2-7; perhaps TRBD1 as D (6 bases). The CDR3 nucleotides read TGTGCCAGCAGTGGAAGGGCCAGGGGTTACGAGCAGTACTTC. As protein: CASSGRARGYEQYF.